The TCR beta chain under discussion was sequenced for a study of cytomegalovirus exposure and HLA in healthy donors. Study information: The early release's HLA-typed donors yielded 80 million to 95 million unique TCRs. Study-wide results and limits: Reports credit the classifier with highly specific, highly sensitive diagnosis of cytomegalovirus status. The listing of roughly 160 TCR beta chains classed them as cytomegalovirus-associated.

13 Jbeta primers and 60 Vbeta primers were used for the PCR. Method: immunoSEQ multiplex PCR; TCRdb's copy keeps in-frame clones and lacks some. The data contain roughly 150,000 clones, approximately 80% of them singletons. V lost 3 bases to trimming and J lost 5 bases, with 8 bases between them. Germline V gives CDR1 SGHDT, CDR2 YYEEEE. The CDR3 extends over 13 amino acids. In the case of this clone: Antigen unknown.

Samples came from healthy bone marrow donors. V usage is TRBV5-6 and J usage is TRBJ2-2, with D maybe TRBD1 (5 bases). The TCR originated in a male donor in good health and CMV-seronegative. The sequenced sample consisted of PBMCs. Here the CDR3 reads CASSWGGTGELFF. CDR3 sequence (DNA): TGTGCCAGCAGCTGGGGCGGTACCGGGGAGCTGTTTTTT.